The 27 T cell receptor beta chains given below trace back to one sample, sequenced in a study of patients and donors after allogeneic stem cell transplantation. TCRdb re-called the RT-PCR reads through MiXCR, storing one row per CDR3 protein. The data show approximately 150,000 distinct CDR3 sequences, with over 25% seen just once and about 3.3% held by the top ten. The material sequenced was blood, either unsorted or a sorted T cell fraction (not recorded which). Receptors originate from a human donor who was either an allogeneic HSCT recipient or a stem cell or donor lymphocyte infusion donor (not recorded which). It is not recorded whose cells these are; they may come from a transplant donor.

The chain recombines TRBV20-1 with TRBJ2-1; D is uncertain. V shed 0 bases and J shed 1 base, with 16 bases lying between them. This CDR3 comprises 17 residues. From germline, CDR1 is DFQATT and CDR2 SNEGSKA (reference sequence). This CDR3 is CSARDLFRLLSYNEQFF. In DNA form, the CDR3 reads TGCAGTGCTAGAGATCTGTTCCGACTTCTTTCCTACAATGAGCAGTTCTTC.

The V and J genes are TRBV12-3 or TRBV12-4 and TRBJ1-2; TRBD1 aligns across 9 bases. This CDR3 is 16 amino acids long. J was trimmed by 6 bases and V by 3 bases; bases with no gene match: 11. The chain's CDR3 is CASSFGLTGGVDGYTF. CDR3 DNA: TGTGCCAGCAGTTTCGGGTTGACAGGGGGAGTGGATGGCTACACCTTC.

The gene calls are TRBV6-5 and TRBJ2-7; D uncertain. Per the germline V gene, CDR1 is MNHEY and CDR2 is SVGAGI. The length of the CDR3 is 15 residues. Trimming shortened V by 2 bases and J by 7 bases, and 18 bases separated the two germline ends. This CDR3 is CASSYLVGSWTEQYF. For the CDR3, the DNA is TGTGCCAGCAGTTACCTCGTCGGCTCGTGGACGGAGCAGTACTTC.

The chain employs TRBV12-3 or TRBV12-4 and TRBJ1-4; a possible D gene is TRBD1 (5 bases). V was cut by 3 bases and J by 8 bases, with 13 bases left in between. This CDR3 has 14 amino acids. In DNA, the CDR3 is TGTGCCAGCAGTTTGGGGGGAAAGGGCGAAAAACTGTTTTTT. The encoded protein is CASSLGGKGEKLFF.

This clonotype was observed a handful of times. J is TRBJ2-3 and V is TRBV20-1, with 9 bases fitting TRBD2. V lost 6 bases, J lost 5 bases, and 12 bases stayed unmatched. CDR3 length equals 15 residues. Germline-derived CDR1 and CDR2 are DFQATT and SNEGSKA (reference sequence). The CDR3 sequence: CSASGGRARRDTQYF. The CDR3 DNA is TGCAGTGCAAGCGGCGGGAGGGCCAGGAGAGATACGCAGTATTTT.

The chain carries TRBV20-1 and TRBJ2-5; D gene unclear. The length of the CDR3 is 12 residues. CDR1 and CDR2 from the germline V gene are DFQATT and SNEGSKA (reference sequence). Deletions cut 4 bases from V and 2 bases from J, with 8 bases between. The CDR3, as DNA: TGCAGTGCTACGCGTGAACAAGAGACCCAGTACTTC. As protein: CSATREQETQYF.

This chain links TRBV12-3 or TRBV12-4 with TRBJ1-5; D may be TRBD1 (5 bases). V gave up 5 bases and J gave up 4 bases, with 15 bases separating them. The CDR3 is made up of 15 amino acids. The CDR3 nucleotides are TGTGCCAGCAGTCCGATGGGGGATGGGAATCAGCCCCAGCATTTT. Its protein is CASSPMGDGNQPQHF.

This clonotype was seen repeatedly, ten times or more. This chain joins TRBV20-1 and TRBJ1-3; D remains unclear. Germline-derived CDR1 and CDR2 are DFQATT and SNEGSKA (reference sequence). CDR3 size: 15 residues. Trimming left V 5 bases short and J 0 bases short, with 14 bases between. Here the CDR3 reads CSAFHRLSSGNTIYF. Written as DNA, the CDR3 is TGCAGTGCTTTTCACAGATTGAGCTCTGGAAACACCATATATTTT.

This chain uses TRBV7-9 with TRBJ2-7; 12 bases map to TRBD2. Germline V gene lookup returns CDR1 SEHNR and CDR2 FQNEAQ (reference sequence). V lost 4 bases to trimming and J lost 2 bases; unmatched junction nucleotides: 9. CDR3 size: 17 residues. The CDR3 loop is CASSSPSGRAKPYEQYF. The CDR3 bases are TGTGCCAGCAGCTCGCCTAGCGGGAGGGCCAAACCCTACGAGCAGTACTTC.

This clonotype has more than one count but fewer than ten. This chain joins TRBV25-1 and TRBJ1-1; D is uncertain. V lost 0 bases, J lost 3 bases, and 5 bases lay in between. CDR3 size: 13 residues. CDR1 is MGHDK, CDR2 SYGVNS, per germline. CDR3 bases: TGTGCCAGCAGTGAATATCTAGACACTGAAGCTTTCTTT. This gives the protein CASSEYLDTEAFF.

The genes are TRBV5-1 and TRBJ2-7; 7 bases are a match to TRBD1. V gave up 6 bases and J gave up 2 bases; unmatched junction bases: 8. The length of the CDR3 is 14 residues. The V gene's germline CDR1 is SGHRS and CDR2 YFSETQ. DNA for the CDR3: TGCGCCAGCACCCTAGACAGGGTCCCCTACGAGCAGTACTTC. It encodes CASTLDRVPYEQYF.

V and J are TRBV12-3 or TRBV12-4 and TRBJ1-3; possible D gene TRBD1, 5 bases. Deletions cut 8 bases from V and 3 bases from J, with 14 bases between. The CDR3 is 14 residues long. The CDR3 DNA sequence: TGTGCCAGCCAGGGACCCGAGGATGGAAACACCATATATTTT. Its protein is CASQGPEDGNTIYF.

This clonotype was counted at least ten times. The CDR3 sequence is CASSLMQGGNTEAFF. The DNA of the CDR3 is TGCGCCAGCAGCTTGATGCAGGGGGGGAACACTGAAGCTTTCTTT. The chain is built from TRBV5-1 and TRBJ1-1, with 7 nucleotides matching TRBD1. J lost 1 base, V lost 1 base, and 4 bases had no gene match. CDR1 is SGHRS, CDR2 YFSETQ, per germline. The CDR3 runs 15 residues.

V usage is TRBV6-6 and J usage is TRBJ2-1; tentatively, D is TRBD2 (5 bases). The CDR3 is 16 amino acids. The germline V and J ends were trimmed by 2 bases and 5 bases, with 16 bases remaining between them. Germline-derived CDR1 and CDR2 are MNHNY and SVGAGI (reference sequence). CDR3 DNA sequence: TGTGCCAGCAGTTACAAAGTCCAGCGGAAACACAATGAGCAGTTCTTC. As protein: CASSYKVQRKHNEQFF.

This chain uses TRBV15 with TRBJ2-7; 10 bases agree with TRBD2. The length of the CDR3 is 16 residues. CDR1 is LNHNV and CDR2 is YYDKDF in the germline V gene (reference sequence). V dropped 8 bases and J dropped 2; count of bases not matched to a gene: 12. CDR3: CATGGADTSGTYEQYF. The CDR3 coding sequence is TGTGCCACCGGGGGGGCGGATACTAGCGGGACCTACGAGCAGTACTTC.

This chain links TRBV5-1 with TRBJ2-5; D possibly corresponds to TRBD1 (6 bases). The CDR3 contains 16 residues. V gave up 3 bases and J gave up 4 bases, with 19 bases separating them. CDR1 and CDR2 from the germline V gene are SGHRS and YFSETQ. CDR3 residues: CASSWSRDNPGETQYF. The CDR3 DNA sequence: TGCGCCAGCAGCTGGTCCCGGGACAATCCCGGAGAGACCCAGTACTTC.

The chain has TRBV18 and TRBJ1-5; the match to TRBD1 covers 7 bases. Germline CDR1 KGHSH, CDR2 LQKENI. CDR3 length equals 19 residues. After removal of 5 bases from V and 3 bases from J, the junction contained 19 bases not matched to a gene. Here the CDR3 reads CASSTGPGVGGLNNQPQHF. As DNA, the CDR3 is TGTGCCAGCTCAACTGGGCCTGGGGTAGGGGGCTTGAACAATCAGCCCCAGCATTTT.

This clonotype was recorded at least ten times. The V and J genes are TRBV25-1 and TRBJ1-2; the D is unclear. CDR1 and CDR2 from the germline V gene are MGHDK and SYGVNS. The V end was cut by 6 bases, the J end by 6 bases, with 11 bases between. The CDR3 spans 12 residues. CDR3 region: CASSPGRDGYTF. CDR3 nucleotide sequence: TGTGCCAGCAGCCCGGGAAGGGATGGCTACACCTTC.

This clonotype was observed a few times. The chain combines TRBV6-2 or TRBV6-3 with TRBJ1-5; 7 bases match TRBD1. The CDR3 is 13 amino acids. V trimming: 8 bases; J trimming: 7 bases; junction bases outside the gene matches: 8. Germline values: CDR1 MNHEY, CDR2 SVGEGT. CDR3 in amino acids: CASVQGSRQPQHF. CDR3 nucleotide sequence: TGTGCCAGCGTACAGGGGAGCCGGCAGCCCCAGCATTTT.

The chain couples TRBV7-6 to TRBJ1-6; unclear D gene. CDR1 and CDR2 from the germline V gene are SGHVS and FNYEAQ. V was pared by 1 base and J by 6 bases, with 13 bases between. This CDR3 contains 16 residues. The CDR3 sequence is CASSLELSAANSPLHF. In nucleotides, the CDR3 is TGTGCCAGCAGCTTAGAACTATCCGCCGCTAATTCACCCCTCCACTTT.

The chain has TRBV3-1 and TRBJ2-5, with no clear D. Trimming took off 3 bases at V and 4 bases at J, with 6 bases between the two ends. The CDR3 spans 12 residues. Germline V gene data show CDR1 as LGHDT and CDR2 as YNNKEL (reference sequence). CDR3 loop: CASSHRGETQYF. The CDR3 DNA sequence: TGTGCCAGCAGCCATCGCGGAGAGACCCAGTACTTC.

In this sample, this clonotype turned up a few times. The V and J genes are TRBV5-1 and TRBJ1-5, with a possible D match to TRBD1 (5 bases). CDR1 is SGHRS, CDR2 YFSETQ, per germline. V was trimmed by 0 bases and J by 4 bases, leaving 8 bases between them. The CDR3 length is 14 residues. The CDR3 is CASSLGTTNQPQHF. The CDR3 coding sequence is TGCGCCAGCAGCTTGGGGACAACGAATCAGCCCCAGCATTTT. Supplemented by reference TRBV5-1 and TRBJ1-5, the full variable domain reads KAGVTQTPRYLIKTRGQQVTLSCSPISGHRSVSWYQQTPGQGLQFLFEYFSETQRNKGNFPGRFSGRQFSNSRSEMNVSTLELGDSALYLCASSLGTTNQPQHFGDGTRLSIL.

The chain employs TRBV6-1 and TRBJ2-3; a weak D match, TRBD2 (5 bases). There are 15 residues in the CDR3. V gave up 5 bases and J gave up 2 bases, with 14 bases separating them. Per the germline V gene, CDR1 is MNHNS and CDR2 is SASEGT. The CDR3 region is CASSRGPTVTDTQYF. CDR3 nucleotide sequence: TGTGCCAGCAGTCGGGGTCCCACCGTCACAGATACGCAGTATTTT.

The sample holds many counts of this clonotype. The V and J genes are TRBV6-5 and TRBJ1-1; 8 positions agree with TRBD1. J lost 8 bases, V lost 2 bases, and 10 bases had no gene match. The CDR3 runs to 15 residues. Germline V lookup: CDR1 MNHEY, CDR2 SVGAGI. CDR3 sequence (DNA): TGTGCCAGCAGTTACAGCCTGACAGGGGAGGTCGAAGCTTTCTTT. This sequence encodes CASSYSLTGEVEAFF.

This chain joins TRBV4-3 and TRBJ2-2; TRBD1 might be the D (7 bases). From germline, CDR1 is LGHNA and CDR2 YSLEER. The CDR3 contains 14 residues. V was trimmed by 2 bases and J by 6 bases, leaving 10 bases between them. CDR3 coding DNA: TGCGCCAGCAGCCAACAGGGGGGCGCCGGGGAGCTGTTTTTT. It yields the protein CASSQQGGAGELFF.

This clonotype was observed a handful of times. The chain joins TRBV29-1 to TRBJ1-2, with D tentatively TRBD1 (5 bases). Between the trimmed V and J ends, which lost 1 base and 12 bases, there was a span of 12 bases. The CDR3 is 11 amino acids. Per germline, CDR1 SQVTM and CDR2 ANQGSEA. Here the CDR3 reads CSVEGQRDHTF. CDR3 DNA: TGCAGCGTTGAAGGCCAAAGGGACCACACCTTC.

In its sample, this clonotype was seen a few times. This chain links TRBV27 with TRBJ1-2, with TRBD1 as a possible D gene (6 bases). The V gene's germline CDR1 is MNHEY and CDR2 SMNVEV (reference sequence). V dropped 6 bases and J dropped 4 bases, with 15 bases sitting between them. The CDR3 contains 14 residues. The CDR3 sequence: CASSLRGLGYGYTF. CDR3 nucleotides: TGTGCCAGCAGCTTACGGGGGCTCGGCTATGGCTACACCTTC.